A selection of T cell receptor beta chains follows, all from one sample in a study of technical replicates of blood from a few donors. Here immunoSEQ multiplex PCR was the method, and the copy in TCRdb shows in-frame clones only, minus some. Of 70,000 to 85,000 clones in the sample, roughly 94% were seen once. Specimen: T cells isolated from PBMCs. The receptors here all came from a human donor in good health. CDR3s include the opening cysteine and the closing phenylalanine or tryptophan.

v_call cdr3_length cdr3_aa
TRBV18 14 CASSPPSQNYGYTF
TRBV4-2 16 CASSQDSLLADSPLHF
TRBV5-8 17 CASSPETGTGPSVAQYF
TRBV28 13 CASIGQGADTQYF
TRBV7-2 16 CASSLVGTGGDQPQHF
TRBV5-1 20 CASSLLGLAGGTGVMDTQYF
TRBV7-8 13 CASSLGTAEKLFF
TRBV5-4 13 CASSLQGPYEQYF
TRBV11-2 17 CASSLDASGSSYNEQFF
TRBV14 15 CASSRITGSGNTIYF
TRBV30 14 CAWATPTSTDTQYF
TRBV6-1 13 CASNQVTNEKLFF
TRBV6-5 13 CASSRDRVYEQYF
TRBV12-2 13 CASRFPEYYGYTF
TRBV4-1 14 CASSQGQINEKLFF
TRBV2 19 CASSTRGGSGTGIAYEQYF
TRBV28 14 CASSLSWGSDTQYF